This TCR beta chain was observed in a study of molecular identifiers for immune sequencing clone quantification. TCRdb re-derived calls from the PCR reads in MiXCR, one entry per CDR3 protein. The sample includes nearly 650,000 distinct CDR3 sequences, around 25% of them seen just once. The CDR3 is made up of 14 amino acids. Germline loops: CDR1 DFQATT, CDR2 SNEGSKA (reference sequence). Trimming removed 4 bases from V and 3 bases from J, with 16 bases in between. This receptor was taken from a human donor in good health. Some libraries in this study had Jurkat cell RNA spiked in. This chain joins TRBV20-1 and TRBJ2-7; D may be TRBD2 (6 bases). Sequenced sample: naive CD8+ T cells from blood, with Jurkat cell RNA spiked in. As to subset: FACS-sorted CD8+CD4-CCR7+CD45RA+ naive T cells. The CDR3 loop reads CSAILSSEGYEQYF. For the CDR3, the DNA is TGCAGTGCTATCCTCTCGTCGGAGGGCTACGAGCAGTACTTC.